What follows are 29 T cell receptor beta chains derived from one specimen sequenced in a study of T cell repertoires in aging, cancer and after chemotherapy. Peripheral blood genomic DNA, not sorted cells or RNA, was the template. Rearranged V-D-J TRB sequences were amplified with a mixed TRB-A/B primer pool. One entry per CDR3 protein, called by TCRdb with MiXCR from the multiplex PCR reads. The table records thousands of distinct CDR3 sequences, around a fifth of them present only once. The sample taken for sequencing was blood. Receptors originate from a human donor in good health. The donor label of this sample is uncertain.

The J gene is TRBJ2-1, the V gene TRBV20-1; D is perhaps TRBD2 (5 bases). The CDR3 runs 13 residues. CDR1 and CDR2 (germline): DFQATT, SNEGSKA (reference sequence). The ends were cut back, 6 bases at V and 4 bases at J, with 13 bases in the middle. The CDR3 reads CSAPFGEYNEQFF. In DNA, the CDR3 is TGCAGTGCCCCTTTCGGGGAATACAATGAGCAGTTCTTC.

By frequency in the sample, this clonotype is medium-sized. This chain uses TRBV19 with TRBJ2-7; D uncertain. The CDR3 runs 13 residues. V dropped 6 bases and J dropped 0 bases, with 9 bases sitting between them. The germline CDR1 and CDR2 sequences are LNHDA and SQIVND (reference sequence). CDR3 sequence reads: CASRGRVSYEQYF. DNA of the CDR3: TGTGCCAGTAGAGGCAGAGTCTCCTACGAGCAGTACTTC.

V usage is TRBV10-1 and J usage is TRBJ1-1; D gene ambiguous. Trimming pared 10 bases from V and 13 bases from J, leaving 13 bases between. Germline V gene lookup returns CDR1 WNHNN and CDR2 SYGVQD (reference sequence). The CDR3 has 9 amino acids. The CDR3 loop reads CATVHQDFF. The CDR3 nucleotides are TGCGCCACCGTCCATCAGGATTTCTTT.

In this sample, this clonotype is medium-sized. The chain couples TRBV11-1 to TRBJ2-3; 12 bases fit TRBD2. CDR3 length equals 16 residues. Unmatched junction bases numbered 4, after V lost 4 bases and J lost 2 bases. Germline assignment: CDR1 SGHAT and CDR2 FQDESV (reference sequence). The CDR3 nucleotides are TGTGCCAGCAGCTCCCTAGCGGGGGGGCTCACAGATACGCAGTATTTT. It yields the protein CASSSLAGGLTDTQYF. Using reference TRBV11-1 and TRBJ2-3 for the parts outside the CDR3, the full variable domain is EAEVAQSPRYKITEKSQAVAFWCDPISGHATLYWYRQILGQGPELLVQFQDESVVDDSQLPKDRFSAERLKGVDSTLKIQPAELGDSAMYLCASSSLAGGLTDTQYFGPGTRLTVL.

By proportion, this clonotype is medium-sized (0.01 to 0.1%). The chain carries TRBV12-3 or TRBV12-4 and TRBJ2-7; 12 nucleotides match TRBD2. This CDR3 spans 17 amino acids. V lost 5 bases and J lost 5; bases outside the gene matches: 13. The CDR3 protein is CASSATLTSGSEDEQYF. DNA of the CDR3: TGTGCCAGCAGTGCCACCTTGACTAGCGGGAGTGAAGACGAGCAGTACTTC.

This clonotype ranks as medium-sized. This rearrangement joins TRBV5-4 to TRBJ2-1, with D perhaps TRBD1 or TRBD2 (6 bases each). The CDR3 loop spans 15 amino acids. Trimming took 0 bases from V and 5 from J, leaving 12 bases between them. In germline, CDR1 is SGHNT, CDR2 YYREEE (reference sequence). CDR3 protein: CASSLGGAGNNEQFF. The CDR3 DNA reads TGTGCCAGCAGCTTGGGGGGGGCTGGAAACAATGAGCAGTTCTTC.

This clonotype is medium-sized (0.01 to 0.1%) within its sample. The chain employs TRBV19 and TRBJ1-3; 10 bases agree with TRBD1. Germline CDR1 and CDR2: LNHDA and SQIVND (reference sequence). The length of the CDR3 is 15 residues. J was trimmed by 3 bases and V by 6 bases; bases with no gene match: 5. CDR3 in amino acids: CASRLGQGFGNTIYF. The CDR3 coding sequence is TGTGCCAGTAGATTGGGACAGGGGTTTGGAAACACCATATATTTT.

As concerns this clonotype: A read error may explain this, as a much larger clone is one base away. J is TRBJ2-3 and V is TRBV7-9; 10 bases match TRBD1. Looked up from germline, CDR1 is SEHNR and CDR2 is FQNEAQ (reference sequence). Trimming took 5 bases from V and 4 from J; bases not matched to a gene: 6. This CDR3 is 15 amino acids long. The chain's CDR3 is CASSMGGQGSDTQYF. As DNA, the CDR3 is TGTGCCAGCAGCATGGGGGGACAGGGGTCAGATACGCAGTATTTT.

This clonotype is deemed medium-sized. Here the CDR3 reads CAISDAAPYEQYF. Here the CDR3 DNA reads TGTGCCATCAGTGACGCGGCACCCTACGAGCAGTACTTC. V and J are TRBV10-3 and TRBJ2-7, with no clear D. Germline CDR1 reads ENHRY; CDR2 reads SYGVKD. The CDR3 has 13 amino acids. V shed 3 bases and J shed 2 bases, with 8 bases lying between them.

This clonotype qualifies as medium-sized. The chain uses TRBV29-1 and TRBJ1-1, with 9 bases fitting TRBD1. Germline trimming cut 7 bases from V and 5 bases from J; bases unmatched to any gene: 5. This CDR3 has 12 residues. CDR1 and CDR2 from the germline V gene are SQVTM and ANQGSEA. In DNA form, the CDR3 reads TGCAGCGGCCGACAGGGGGGTACTGAAGCTTTCTTT. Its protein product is CSGRQGGTEAFF.

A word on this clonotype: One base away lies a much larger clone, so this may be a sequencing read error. This CDR3 reads CASSWDIQGGQYF. The CDR3 coding sequence is TGTGCCAGCAGCTGGGACATCCAAGGGGGGCAGTACTTC. V usage is TRBV5-4 and J usage is TRBJ2-7, with D possibly being TRBD1 (6 bases). Germline V gives CDR1 SGHNT, CDR2 YYREEE (reference sequence). The CDR3 has 13 amino acids. V was clipped by 3 bases and J by 9 bases, with 16 bases between them.

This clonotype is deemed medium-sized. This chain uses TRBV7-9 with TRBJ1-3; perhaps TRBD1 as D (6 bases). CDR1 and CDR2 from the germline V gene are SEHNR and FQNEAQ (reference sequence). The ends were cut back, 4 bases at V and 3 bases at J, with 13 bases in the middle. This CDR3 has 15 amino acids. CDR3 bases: TGTGCCAGCAGCTCTGGGGGGGCGGTTGGAAACACCATATATTTT. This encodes CASSSGGAVGNTIYF.

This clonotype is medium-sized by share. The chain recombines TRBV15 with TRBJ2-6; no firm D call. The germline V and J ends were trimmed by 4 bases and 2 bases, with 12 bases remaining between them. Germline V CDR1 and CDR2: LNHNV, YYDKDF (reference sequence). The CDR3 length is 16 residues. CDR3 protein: CATSKPLRAGANVLTF. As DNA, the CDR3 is TGTGCCACCAGCAAACCTCTTCGGGCTGGGGCCAACGTCCTGACTTTC.

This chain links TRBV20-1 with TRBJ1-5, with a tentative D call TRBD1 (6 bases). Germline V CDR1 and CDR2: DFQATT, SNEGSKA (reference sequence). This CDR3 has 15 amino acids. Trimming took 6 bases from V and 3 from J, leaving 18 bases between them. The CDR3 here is CSAPQGNGNNQPQHF. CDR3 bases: TGCAGTGCCCCACAGGGAAACGGCAACAATCAGCCCCAGCATTTT.

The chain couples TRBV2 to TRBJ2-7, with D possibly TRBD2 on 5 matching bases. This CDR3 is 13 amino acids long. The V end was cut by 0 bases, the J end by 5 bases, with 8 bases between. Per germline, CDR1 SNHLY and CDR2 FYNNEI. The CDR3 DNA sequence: TGTGCCAGCAGTGAAGCGCGGGTAGACGAGCAGTACTTC. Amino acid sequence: CASSEARVDEQYF.

The CDR3 region has the DNA TGTGCCAGCAGTTTATCGTCCTCAGACAGGGGCACATATTTTAACTATGGCTACACCTTC. Its protein product is CASSLSSSDRGTYFNYGYTF. The chain links TRBV27 to TRBJ1-2, with 8 bases that match TRBD1. V lost 0 bases, J lost 1 base, and 16 bases stayed unmatched. Per the germline V gene, CDR1 is MNHEY and CDR2 is SMNVEV (reference sequence). The CDR3 contains 20 residues.

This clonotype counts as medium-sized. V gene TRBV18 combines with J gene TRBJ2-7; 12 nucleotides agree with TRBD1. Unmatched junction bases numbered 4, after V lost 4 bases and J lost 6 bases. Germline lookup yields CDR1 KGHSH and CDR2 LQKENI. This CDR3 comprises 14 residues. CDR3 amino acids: CASSLGTGGREQYF. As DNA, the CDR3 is TGTGCCAGCTCACTCGGGACAGGGGGCCGCGAGCAGTACTTC.

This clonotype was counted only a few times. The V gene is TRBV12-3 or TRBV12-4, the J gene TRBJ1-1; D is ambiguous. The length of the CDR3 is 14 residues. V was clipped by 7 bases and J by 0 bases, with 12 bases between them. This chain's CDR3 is CASTSTQLNTEAFF. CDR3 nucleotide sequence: TGTGCCAGCACCTCGACACAGCTGAACACTGAAGCTTTCTTT.

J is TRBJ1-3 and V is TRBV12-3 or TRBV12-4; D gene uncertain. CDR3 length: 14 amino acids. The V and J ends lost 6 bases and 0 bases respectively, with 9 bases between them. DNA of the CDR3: TGTGCCAGCAGCCCCCAGAGCTCTGGAAACACCATATATTTT. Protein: CASSPQSSGNTIYF.

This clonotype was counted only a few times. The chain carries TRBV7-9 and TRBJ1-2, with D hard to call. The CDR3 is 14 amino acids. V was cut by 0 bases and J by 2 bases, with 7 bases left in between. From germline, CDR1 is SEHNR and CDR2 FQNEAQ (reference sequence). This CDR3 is CASSLARPNYGYTF. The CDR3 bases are TGTGCCAGCAGCTTAGCGAGGCCCAACTATGGCTACACCTTC.

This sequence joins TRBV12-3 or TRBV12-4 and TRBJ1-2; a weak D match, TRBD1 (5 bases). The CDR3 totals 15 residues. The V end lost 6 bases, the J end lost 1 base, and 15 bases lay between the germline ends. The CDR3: CASRGVSQDNYGYTF. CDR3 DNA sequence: TGTGCCAGCAGAGGGGTTTCCCAGGATAACTATGGCTACACCTTC.

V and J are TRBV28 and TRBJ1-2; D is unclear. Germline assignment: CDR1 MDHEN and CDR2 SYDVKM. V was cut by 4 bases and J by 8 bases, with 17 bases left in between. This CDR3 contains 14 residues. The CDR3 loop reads CASSSTPVINGYTF. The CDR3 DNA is TGTGCCAGCAGTTCTACCCCCGTCATAAACGGCTACACCTTC.

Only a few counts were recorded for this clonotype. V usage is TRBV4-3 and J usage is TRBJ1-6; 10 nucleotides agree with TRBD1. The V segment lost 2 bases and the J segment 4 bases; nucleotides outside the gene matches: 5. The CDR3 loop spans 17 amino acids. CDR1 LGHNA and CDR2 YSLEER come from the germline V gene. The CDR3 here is CASSQPTGGLYNSPLHF. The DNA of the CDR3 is TGCGCCAGCAGCCAACCGACAGGGGGCTTGTATAATTCACCCCTCCACTTT.

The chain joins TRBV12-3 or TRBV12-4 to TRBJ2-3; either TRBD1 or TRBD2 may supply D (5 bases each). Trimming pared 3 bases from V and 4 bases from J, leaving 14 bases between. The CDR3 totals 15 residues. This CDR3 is CASSFGARGPDTQYF. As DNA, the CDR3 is TGTGCCAGCAGTTTCGGGGCTCGCGGTCCAGATACGCAGTATTTT.

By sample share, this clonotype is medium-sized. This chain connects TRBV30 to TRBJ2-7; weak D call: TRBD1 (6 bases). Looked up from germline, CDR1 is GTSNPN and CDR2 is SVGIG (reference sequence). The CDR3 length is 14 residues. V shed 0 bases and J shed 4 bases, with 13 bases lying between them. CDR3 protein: CAWSVSGAGYEQYF. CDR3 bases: TGTGCCTGGAGTGTTTCAGGGGCCGGGTACGAGCAGTACTTC.

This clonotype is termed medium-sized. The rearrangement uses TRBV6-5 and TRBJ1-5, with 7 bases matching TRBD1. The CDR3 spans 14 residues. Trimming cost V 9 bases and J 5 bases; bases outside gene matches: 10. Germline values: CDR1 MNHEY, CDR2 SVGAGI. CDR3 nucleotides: TGTGCCAGGGAGACCGGGACAGTGGATCAGCCCCAGCATTTT. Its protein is CARETGTVDQPQHF.

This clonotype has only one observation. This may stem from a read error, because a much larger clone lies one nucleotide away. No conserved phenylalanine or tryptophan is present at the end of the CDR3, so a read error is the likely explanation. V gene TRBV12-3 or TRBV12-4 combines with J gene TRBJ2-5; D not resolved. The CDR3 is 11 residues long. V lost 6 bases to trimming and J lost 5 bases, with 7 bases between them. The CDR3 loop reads CASRVGETQYS. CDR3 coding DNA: TGTGCCAGCAGGGTGGGGGAGACCCAGTACTCC.

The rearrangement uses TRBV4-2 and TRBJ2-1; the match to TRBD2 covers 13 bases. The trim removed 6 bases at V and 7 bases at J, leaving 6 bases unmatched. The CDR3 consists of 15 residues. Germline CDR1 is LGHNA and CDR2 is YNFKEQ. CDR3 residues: CASSLGLAGVNEQFF. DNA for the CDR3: TGTGCCAGCAGTCTCGGACTAGCGGGAGTTAATGAGCAGTTCTTC.

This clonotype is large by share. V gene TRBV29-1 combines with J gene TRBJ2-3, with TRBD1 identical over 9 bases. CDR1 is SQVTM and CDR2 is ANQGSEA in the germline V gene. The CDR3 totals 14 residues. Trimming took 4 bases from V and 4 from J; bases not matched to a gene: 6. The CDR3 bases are TGCAGCGTTGGAACAGGGGGCCAGTCAGATACGCAGTATTTT. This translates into CSVGTGGQSDTQYF.